This TCR beta chain was sequenced for a study of post-analysis software for immune sequencing data. Study context: Relapsing-remitting, secondary progressive and progressive-relapsing multiple sclerosis courses were included.

Worth noting for this clonotype: Its target is not known.

The length of the CDR3 is 14 residues. Trimming took 3 bases from V and 5 from J; bases not matched to a gene: 3. The germline V gene has CDR1 DFQATT and CDR2 SNEGSKA (reference sequence). The study, taken as a whole, reports: Comparison of patients with controls showed 4 to 6 TRBV segments more frequent in patients, TRBV5-6, TRBV5-1 and TRBV20-1 among them. When the samples were clustered directly with F measure, those that had been prepared in the same batch showed strong co-clustering. For normalized Chao1 diversity, multiple sclerosis patients scored significantly lower than controls did.

The authors incorporated unique molecular identifiers into the TCR beta cDNA libraries. Each CDR3 protein gets one entry after TCRdb re-called the PCR reads with MiXCR. The sample contains fewer than 850,000 distinct CDR3 sequences, roughly 29% of which appear only once. Sequencing was carried out using blood. This sequence originates from a girl aged 5-17 years with multiple sclerosis. The J gene is TRBJ2-5, the V gene TRBV20-1; 13 bases are a match to TRBD2. The CDR3 DNA reads TGCAGTGCTAGTGGACTAGCGGGAGAGGAGACCCAGTACTTC. Its protein product is CSASGLAGEETQYF.